Given below is one T cell receptor (beta chain) in context. Its specific antigen is unknown. Per-nucleotide qualities are absent, and no much larger clonotype sits a single base away. Based on the germline V gene (reference sequence), the CDR1 and CDR2 sequences are MNHEY and SMNVEV. Trimming costs V 5 bases and J 3 bases, and their ends lie 17 bases apart. The CDR3 starts with the cysteine, ends with the phenylalanine, and has 15 residues. The only DNA kept is the CDR3, 45 bases in frame from the first base. This entry is derived from a study of T cells in Graves' hyperthyroidism and ophthalmopathy (dated by TCRdb to the late 2010s). For the wider study: Peripheral blood was sampled at the time of initial diagnosis, prior to any treatment. A discovery cohort of about a hundred patients, roughly 45 with Graves' ophthalmopathy and under 60 with stable Graves' hyperthyroidism, was used to find distinguishing TCR V-J signatures. Prospective prediction of ophthalmopathy was tested in an independent validation cohort consisting of roughly 19 hyperthyroidism patients and more than 15 patients who later progressed to ophthalmopathy. The 90 to 100 discovery patients were randomly split 7:3 into training and test sets. The study also compared thyroid tissue and blood T-cell repertoires from more than 5 Graves' hyperthyroidism patients. Once sampling was done, hyperthyroidism patients were given methimazole at a starting dose of 30 mg daily, whereas ophthalmopathy patients were given high-dose intravenous methylprednisolone. The paper reports TCR Vbeta CDR3 sequencing of over 130 peripheral blood samples: around 41 ophthalmopathy, under 80 hyperthyroidism and about 17 progressor patients. General findings and caveats noted by the study authors: A 13 V-J signature model separated ophthalmopathy from stable hyperthyroidism, with around 88% sensitivity and roughly 82% specificity in cross-validation and 80%/75% in testing. Most expanded thyroid clonotypes (frequency above 0.001) were also detected in blood, suggesting blood repertoires may reflect thyroid immune responses. No statistical method was used to fix the sample size in advance, and group allocation was not hidden from the investigators. In validation, the model predicted progression to ophthalmopathy a median of approximately 6.6 months before onset, with over 55% sensitivity and 72.22% specificity.

TCR beta CDR3 regions were amplified from RNA transcripts. The first round of RT-PCR for the TCR CDR3 was performed with the HTBI primer set and the Qiagen OneStep RT-PCR kit. A second multiplex PCR round built the libraries, followed by size selection and purification. The libraries were sequenced on an Illumina HiSeq2000 using paired-end 100 bp reads. The paper's data handling went like this. SOAPnuke was used to process the raw data, with reads discarded if the reads contained adapters or uncalled bases, had a mean Phred below 15, or lacked an exact constant-primer or identifier match. COPE v1.2.5 was used to merge the high-quality paired reads, and each unique nucleotide sequence was defined as a clonotype. Clonotypes were aligned to IMGT TRBV, TRBD and TRBJ reference segments using MiTCR v1.1. Only V-J combinations with frequency above 0.0001, covering 99% to 99.2% of repertoires, were analysed. The TCS score was defined as F50 (clonal expansion) divided by E x V (chaos), with BLOSUM62-based TCRdist calculated between CDR3 peptides within each V-J. Welch's t-statistics and random forest reduced several hundred V-J features to some 14, which were used in a naive Bayes classifier (R e1071). The public reads were quality trimmed at Q25 with fastp and then assembled into clones with MiXCR by TCRdb, keeping productive beta chains. Every distinct CDR3 protein forms one entry, paired with its most common genes and DNA. What appears here as the V and J calls and clone size reflects TCRdb's work, not the paper's. For this sample the table gives a few hundred thousand distinct CDR3 sequences, of which about an eighth were detected only once. 15% to 20% of the sample is held by the ten biggest clonotypes.

A patient counted as having stable Graves' hyperthyroidism if no progression to ophthalmopathy occurred over 18 months of follow-up. The hyperthyroidism patients were between 18 and 65 years old and newly diagnosed, with a disease duration of less than 2 months. The study excluded patients with uncontrolled infections, other autoimmune diseases, pregnancy or lactation. Diagnoses were based on clinical symptoms, serum thyroxine and TRAb, thyroid ultrasound and orbital computed tomography. Ficoll-Paque density gradient centrifugation was used to isolate PBMCs from approximately 10 ml of fresh peripheral blood. Total RNA was extracted using Trizol reagent, and RNA quality was assessed on an Agilent 2100 Bioanalyzer.

The rearranged chain carries TRBV27 and TRBJ2-7; the best D guess is TRBD2, with 7 bases matching. Sequenced sample: blood. The receptor was isolated from a woman aged 18-29 years with Graves' hyperthyroidism. This receptor has the CDR3 CASSPEGEGLYEQYF. The DNA reads as follows: TGTGCCAGCAGTCCCGAGGGGGAGGGTCTCTACGAGCAGTACTTC.